The 18 T cell receptor beta chains reported below all come from one sample, sequenced in a study of early T cells in non-severe SARS-CoV-2 infection. TCRdb passed the 5' RACE reads through MiXCR, listing each CDR3 protein once. This sample has 81,000 or so distinct CDR3 sequences; approximately 12% occur once, and the top ten carry roughly 3.1%. Material for sequencing was whole blood. The receptors derive from an adult who was a healthcare worker with PCR-confirmed SARS-CoV-2 infection or an uninfected control (not recorded which).

This chain links TRBV6-5 with TRBJ2-7, with TRBD2 identical over 12 bases. The CDR3 consists of 16 residues. Per germline, CDR1 MNHEY and CDR2 SVGAGI. V lost 0 bases and J lost 4; bases outside the gene matches: 4. The CDR3 sequence: CASSYSGLAGRYEQYF. The CDR3, as DNA: TGTGCCAGCAGTTACTCCGGACTAGCGGGAAGGTACGAGCAGTACTTC.

In its sample, this clonotype was seen many times. The V and J genes are TRBV20-1 and TRBJ2-1; perhaps TRBD2 as D (5 bases). Trimming left V 6 bases short and J 9 bases short, with 12 bases between. CDR3 length: 11 residues. Germline CDR1 is DFQATT and CDR2 is SNEGSKA (reference sequence). The CDR3 loop is CSATGGREQFF. DNA for the CDR3: TGCAGTGCGACCGGAGGTCGTGAGCAGTTCTTC.

The table lists this clonotype with a few counts. The V and J genes are TRBV2 and TRBJ1-4, with D tentatively TRBD1 (5 bases). V was cut by 7 bases and J by 8 bases, with 17 bases left in between. The CDR3 runs to 14 residues. From germline, CDR1 is SNHLY and CDR2 FYNNEI. This CDR3 is CASTLGVGGEKLFF. The CDR3 DNA is TGTGCCAGCACCCTCGGCGTTGGGGGAGAAAAACTGTTTTTT.

This clonotype was recorded many times. V is TRBV12-3 or TRBV12-4 and J is TRBJ2-7; D is possibly TRBD1 or TRBD2 (5 bases each). The CDR3 consists of 14 residues. The V end lost 5 bases, the J end lost 3 bases, and 14 bases lay between the germline ends. The CDR3 DNA is TGTGCCAGCAGTCCAGGTGAGAGGGGCTACGAGCAGTACTTC. Protein product: CASSPGERGYEQYF.

Notes on this clonotype: The junction shows a germline mismatch at one end, possibly a read error. The chain has TRBV28 and TRBJ2-7; tentatively, D is TRBD2 (6 bases). There are 14 residues in the CDR3. From germline, CDR1 is MDHEN and CDR2 SYDVKM. The CDR3 loop reads CASNLAAPSREQYF. The DNA of the CDR3 is TGTGCCAGCAATTTAGCGGCACCTAGTCGGGAGCAGTACTTC.

The chain carries TRBV9 and TRBJ2-5; 10 positions match TRBD2. The CDR3 covers 18 residues. In germline, CDR1 is SGDLS, CDR2 YYNGEE. J was trimmed by 3 bases and V by 0 bases; bases with no gene match: 11. CDR3 DNA: TGTGCCAGCAGCGTAGTTCCCCAGGGGCTAGCGGGAGAAGAGACCCAGTACTTC. It translates to CASSVVPQGLAGEETQYF.

In this sample, this clonotype turned up many times. V usage is TRBV3-1 and J usage is TRBJ2-1; 7 bases are a match to TRBD2. Germline trimming cut 8 bases from V and 7 bases from J; bases unmatched to any gene: 14. The CDR3 has 15 residues. Germline-derived CDR1 and CDR2 are LGHDT and YNNKEL (reference sequence). The chain's CDR3 is CASQLGLLGSNEQFF. For the CDR3, the DNA is TGTGCCAGCCAACTGGGACTACTCGGTTCGAATGAGCAGTTCTTC.

The chain employs TRBV9 and TRBJ1-1, with 7 bases lining up with TRBD1. Trimming cost V 0 bases and J 3 bases; bases outside gene matches: 2. Germline CDR1 SGDLS, CDR2 YYNGEE. This CDR3 spans 14 amino acids. The CDR3 is CASSVGRGDTEAFF. The CDR3 region has the DNA TGTGCCAGCAGCGTAGGCAGGGGGGACACTGAAGCTTTCTTT.

About this clonotype: A single base separates this from a much larger clone, so it may be a read error. V gene TRBV7-2 combines with J gene TRBJ2-3, with 11 bases fitting TRBD2. The CDR3 extends over 17 amino acids. With 5 bases clipped from V and 4 bases from J, the junction kept 11 bases outside the gene matches. The germline V gene has CDR1 SGHTA and CDR2 FQGNSA. CDR3 DNA sequence: TGTGCCAGCAGCAGGAGAACGGTAGCGGGAGGGGCAGATACGCAGTATTTT. This encodes CASSRRTVAGGADTQYF. The full variable domain, completed using reference TRBV7-2 and TRBJ2-3, is GAGVSQSPSNKVTEKGKDVELRCDPISGHTALYWYRQSLGQGLEFLIYFQGNSAPDKSGLPSDRFSAERTGGSVSTLTIQRTQQEDSAVYLCASSRRTVAGGADTQYFGPGTRLTVL.

This clonotype has ten or more counts. This chain connects TRBV6-2 or TRBV6-3 to TRBJ2-7; TRBD2 matches at 13 bases. CDR1 and CDR2 (germline): MNHEY, SVGEGT. Losses at the gene ends were 6 bases for V and 4 bases for J; bases not matched to a gene: 12. There are 17 residues in the CDR3. The CDR3 reads CASRPGLAGVTGYEQYF. As DNA, the CDR3 is TGTGCCAGCAGACCCGGACTAGCGGGAGTTACGGGGTACGAGCAGTACTTC.

This clonotype was seen at least ten times. The chain has TRBV19 and TRBJ2-3, with 11 bases aligning to TRBD2. Unmatched junction bases numbered 6, after V lost 9 bases and J lost 1 base. The CDR3 runs to 15 residues. CDR1 is LNHDA and CDR2 is SQIVND in the germline V gene (reference sequence). CDR3 sequence (DNA): TGTGCCAGCAATGGACTAGCGGGCGGCACAGATACGCAGTATTTT. Protein sequence: CASNGLAGGTDTQYF. Filled out from reference TRBV19 and TRBJ2-3, the complete variable domain reads DGGITQSPKYLFRKEGQNVTLSCEQNLNHDAMYWYRQDPGQGLRLIYYSQIVNDFQKGDIAEGYSVSREKKESFPLTVTSAQKNPTAFYLCASNGLAGGTDTQYFGPGTRLTVL.

This clonotype was found a few times. The rearrangement uses TRBV10-3 and TRBJ1-4; maybe TRBD1 (6 bases). The germline gives CDR1 ENHRY, CDR2 SYGVKD. This CDR3 comprises 14 residues. Trimming took off 5 bases at V and 8 bases at J, with 15 bases between the two ends. As DNA, the CDR3 is TGTGCCATCAGTCCAATGGGGGCCGGGGAAAAACTGTTTTTT. It yields the protein CAISPMGAGEKLFF.

In its sample, this clonotype was seen many times. The chain uses TRBV20-1 and TRBJ1-3; the D is unclear. Germline CDR1 and CDR2: DFQATT and SNEGSKA (reference sequence). V was clipped by 0 bases and J by 4 bases, with 10 bases between them. This CDR3 has 14 residues. CDR3: CSARDPGPGNTIYF. CDR3 DNA sequence: TGCAGTGCTAGAGACCCCGGGCCCGGAAACACCATATATTTT.

This clonotype was detected a few times. The V gene is TRBV6-6, the J gene TRBJ2-6; D perhaps matches TRBD1 (5 bases). V was shortened by 2 bases and J by 0 bases, with 14 bases between the two germline ends. CDR3 size: 18 residues. Germline loops: CDR1 MNHNY, CDR2 SVGAGI (reference sequence). CDR3 protein: CASSYNQGLSSGANVLTF. The DNA of the CDR3 is TGTGCCAGCAGTTACAATCAGGGCCTTAGCTCTGGGGCCAACGTCCTGACTTTC.

This clonotype was counted many times. The rearrangement joins TRBV11-2 to TRBJ2-7, with TRBD1 as a possible D gene (5 bases). The V gene's germline CDR1 is SGHAT and CDR2 FQNNGV. The CDR3 consists of 13 residues. Trimming removed 0 bases at V and 5 bases at J, with 8 bases between. The chain's CDR3 is CASSLDQGHEQYF. The CDR3, as DNA: TGTGCCAGCAGCTTAGATCAGGGCCACGAGCAGTACTTC.

This clonotype was counted many times. This rearrangement joins TRBV5-6 to TRBJ2-5; the match to TRBD1 covers 8 bases. Germline trimming cut 0 bases from V and 6 bases from J; bases unmatched to any gene: 7. Germline CDR1 and CDR2: SGHDT and YYEEEE. This CDR3 is 15 amino acids long. The chain's CDR3 is CASSLGTGTPKTQYF. The CDR3 DNA reads TGTGCCAGCAGCTTGGGGACAGGGACCCCGAAGACCCAGTACTTC. The full variable domain, its missing parts supplied by reference TRBV5-6 and TRBJ2-5, is DAGVTQSPTHLIKTRGQQVTLRCSPKSGHDTVSWYQQALGQGPQFIFQYYEEEERQRGNFPDRFSGHQFPNYSSELNVNALLLGDSALYLCASSLGTGTPKTQYFGPGTRLLVL.

The chain combines TRBV28 with TRBJ2-7; the match to TRBD1 covers 8 bases. CDR3 length equals 12 residues. The V segment lost 8 bases and the J segment 6 bases; nucleotides outside the gene matches: 6. Germline CDR1 is MDHEN and CDR2 is SYDVKM. Here the CDR3 DNA reads TGTGCCAGCCGGACAGGGTATCCCGAGCAGTACTTC. Its translation is CASRTGYPEQYF.

This clonotype turned up a few times. The chain links TRBV7-2 to TRBJ2-3; D might be TRBD2 (5 bases). V was shortened by 1 base and J by 1 base, with 15 bases between the two germline ends. In germline, CDR1 is SGHTA, CDR2 FQGNSA. The CDR3 spans 17 residues. This CDR3 reads CASSLENVGVGTDTQYF. The CDR3 nucleotides are TGTGCCAGCAGCTTAGAAAATGTGGGAGTTGGCACAGATACGCAGTATTTT.